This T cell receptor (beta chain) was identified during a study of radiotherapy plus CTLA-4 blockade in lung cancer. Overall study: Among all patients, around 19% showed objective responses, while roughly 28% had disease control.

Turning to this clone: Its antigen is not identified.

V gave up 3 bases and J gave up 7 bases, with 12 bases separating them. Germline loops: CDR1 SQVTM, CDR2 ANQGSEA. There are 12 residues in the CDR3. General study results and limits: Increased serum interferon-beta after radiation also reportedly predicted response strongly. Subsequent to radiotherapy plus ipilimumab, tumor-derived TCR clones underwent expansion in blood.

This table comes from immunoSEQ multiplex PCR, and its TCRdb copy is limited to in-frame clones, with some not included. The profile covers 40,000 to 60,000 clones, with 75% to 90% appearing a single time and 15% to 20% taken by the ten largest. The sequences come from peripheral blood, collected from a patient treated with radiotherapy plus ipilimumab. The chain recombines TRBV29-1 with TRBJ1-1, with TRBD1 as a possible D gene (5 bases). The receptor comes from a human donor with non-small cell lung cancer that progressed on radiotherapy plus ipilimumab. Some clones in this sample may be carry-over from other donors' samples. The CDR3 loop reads CSVDAGVGEAFF. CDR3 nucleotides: TGCAGCGTTGATGCGGGGGTGGGTGAAGCTTTCTTT.